These 3 T cell receptor beta chains share one sample of origin, sequenced in a study of beta chain features in type 1 diabetes. Sequenced material consisted of expressed TCRB transcripts (all of the isolated RNA was reverse transcribed). Clones were read by immunoSEQ multiplex PCR, and TCRdb kept only the in-frame ones, dropping some. The sample lists 35,000 to 50,000 clones, approximately 51% occurring once. The sample comprised stem cell memory CD4+ T cells from blood. These receptors were taken from a woman under 40 in good health.

The table lists this clone with a few counts. The gene calls are TRBV28 and TRBJ2-5; 7 nucleotides match TRBD2. CDR1 is MDHEN and CDR2 is SYDVKM in the germline V gene. The CDR3 is 14 amino acids. J lost 7 bases, V lost 7 bases, and 12 bases had no gene match. The CDR3 DNA reads TGTGCCAGCACTGGGGGGGGGTGGCCCGGGACCCAGTACTTC. Its protein is CASTGGGWPGTQYF.

V usage is TRBV6-1 and J usage is TRBJ1-5; 8 nucleotides align to TRBD1. The CDR3 loop spans 17 amino acids. Germline CDR1 and CDR2: MNHNS and SASEGT. Germline trimming cut 4 bases from V and 6 bases from J; bases unmatched to any gene: 14. CDR3 bases: TGTGCCAGCAGTGTCGGACAGCAGGGGGCCGGACCTCAGCCCCAGCATTTT. It specifies CASSVGQQGAGPQPQHF.

The V call is TRBV20-1, the J call TRBJ1-3; D remains ambiguous. CDR1 and CDR2 from the germline V gene are DFQATT and SNEGSKA (reference sequence). Trimming pared 6 bases from V and 3 bases from J, leaving 6 bases between. The CDR3 runs 11 residues. In DNA form, the CDR3 reads TGCAGTGCGAGACATGGAAACACCATATATTTT. Encoded protein: CSARHGNTIYF.